Each of the 20 T cell receptor beta chains below was sequenced from the same sample in a study of T-cell reconstitution after alpha-beta-depleted transplantation in children listed by TCRdb under 2016. Library creation used PCR. Reads for this sample came from an Illumina HiSeq 2500. Molecular barcoding was employed in the preparation of TCR libraries, with unique molecular identifiers being used to normalize TCRbeta repertoire quantification. TCRdb reprocessing: public reads trimmed at Q25 with fastp, clones called with MiXCR, in-frame beta chains kept. A single entry per CDR3 protein holds the most common genes and DNA from its merged rows. This sample lists about 270,000 distinct CDR3 sequences; 9.9% were detected once. Around 10% of the sample is taken by the ten largest. The specimen was PBMCs from the stem cell graft donor, collected from the stem cell graft. These receptors originate from a human donor who donated a stem cell graft to a child with SCID.

This clonotype was detected only a few times. The chain is built from TRBV5-5 and TRBJ2-1; TRBD2 is a possible D gene (7 bases). Trimming pared 4 bases from V and 3 bases from J, leaving 14 bases between. Germline CDR1 SGHKS, CDR2 YYEKEE (reference sequence). This CDR3 is 15 amino acids long. The CDR3 coding sequence is TGTGCCAGCAGCCCGGGGGGCAACTTCTACAATGAGCAGTTCTTC. It encodes CASSPGGNFYNEQFF.

This clonotype was seen only a few times. J is TRBJ1-1 and V is TRBV12-3 or TRBV12-4; 8 bases agree with TRBD1. This CDR3 contains 14 residues. V was pared by 5 bases and J by 11 bases, with 13 bases of the junction left unmatched. CDR3 DNA: TGTGCCAGCAGTCCCCGAGGACAGGGCCTGAGGGCTTTCTTT. Protein: CASSPRGQGLRAFF.

The chain employs TRBV6-6 and TRBJ2-3; D is unclear. Germline CDR1 is MNHNY and CDR2 is SVGAGI (reference sequence). Between the trimmed V and J ends, which lost 9 bases and 7 bases, there was a span of 11 bases. The CDR3 sequence is 11 residues long. CDR3 bases: TGTGCCAGTAGTAACAGAAATACGCAGTATTTT. It specifies CASSNRNTQYF.

The table lists this clonotype with many counts. The gene calls are TRBV9 and TRBJ2-5; TRBD2 matches 8 bases. This CDR3 has 15 residues. The junction had 2 bases not matched to a gene; V was cut back by 0 bases and J by 1 base. CDR1 SGDLS and CDR2 YYNGEE come from the germline V gene. The CDR3 sequence is CASSVATSGQETQYF. For the CDR3, the DNA is TGTGCCAGCAGCGTAGCTACTAGCGGCCAAGAGACCCAGTACTTC.

The V and J genes are TRBV20-1 and TRBJ2-6; either TRBD1 or TRBD2 may fit D (7 bases each). The CDR3 length is 17 residues. V lost 5 bases and J 3 bases, leaving 20 bases between the germline ends. Per germline, CDR1 DFQATT and CDR2 SNEGSKA (reference sequence). The CDR3 region is CSAPAGRGRGGANVLTF. The CDR3, as DNA: TGCAGTGCTCCCGCGGGGAGGGGGCGCGGTGGGGCCAACGTCCTGACTTTC.

This clonotype was counted only a few times. J is TRBJ2-1 and V is TRBV5-1; 10 positions agree with TRBD1. The germline gives CDR1 SGHRS, CDR2 YFSETQ. The ends lost 1 base at V and 8 bases at J; junction bases unmatched: 6. This CDR3 has 15 residues. The CDR3 bases are TGCGCCAGCAGCTTGACCGGGACAGGGGTCCATGAGCAGTTCTTC. It is translated as CASSLTGTGVHEQFF.

The sample holds a few counts of this clonotype. The V and J genes are TRBV4-1 and TRBJ2-1; 8 bases fit TRBD1. The CDR3 sequence is 16 residues long. Germline V lookup: CDR1 MGHRA, CDR2 YSYEKL. The trim removed 3 bases at V and 5 bases at J, leaving 9 bases unmatched. The CDR3: CASSHGDRGLDNEQFF. CDR3 sequence (DNA): TGCGCCAGCAGCCATGGTGACAGGGGTCTCGACAATGAGCAGTTCTTC.

This clonotype showed up many times. The gene calls are TRBV12-3 or TRBV12-4 and TRBJ2-5; a weak D match, TRBD1 (5 bases). V lost 7 bases, J lost 0 bases, and 21 bases lay in between. This CDR3 comprises 17 residues. The CDR3 DNA reads as TGTGCCAGCACCCTTTTCGCCCTTACGACAGACCAAGAGACCCAGTACTTC. This translates into CASTLFALTTDQETQYF.

This clonotype was detected a few times. The gene calls are TRBV5-1 and TRBJ2-1; D may correspond to TRBD1 or TRBD2 (6 bases each). Germline lookup yields CDR1 SGHRS and CDR2 YFSETQ. The CDR3 length is 12 residues. Trimming pared 6 bases from V and 8 bases from J, leaving 12 bases between. CDR3 sequence (DNA): TGCGCCAGCACCGGGGGCTGGGATGAGCAGTTCTTC. This codes for CASTGGWDEQFF.

This clonotype was seen repeatedly, ten times or more. The V and J genes are TRBV5-1 and TRBJ2-3; the D gene could be TRBD1 or TRBD2 (5 bases each). Per the germline V gene, CDR1 is SGHRS and CDR2 is YFSETQ. Trimming pared 4 bases from V and 5 bases from J, leaving 14 bases between. The CDR3 is made up of 14 amino acids. CDR3 bases: TGCGCCAGCAGCCACCGAGGGGCGGGAGATACGCAGTATTTT. Its protein product is CASSHRGAGDTQYF.

This clonotype has a count of ten or more. The V gene is TRBV6-1, the J gene TRBJ2-2; 8 bases map to TRBD1. The V segment lost 6 bases and the J segment 1 base; nucleotides outside the gene matches: 4. Germline CDR1 reads MNHNS; CDR2 reads SASEGT. The CDR3 runs to 15 residues. CDR3 nucleotides: TGTGCCAGCAGAACGACAGGGGAGAACACCGGGGAGCTGTTTTTT. Amino acids: CASRTTGENTGELFF.

This clonotype was observed a handful of times. This rearrangement joins TRBV5-1 to TRBJ2-4, with D perhaps TRBD1 (5 bases). Germline lookup yields CDR1 SGHRS and CDR2 YFSETQ. Trimming took 1 base from V and 8 from J, leaving 10 bases between them. The CDR3 contains 13 residues. The CDR3: CASSLQGFDIQYF. The CDR3 nucleotides read TGCGCCAGCAGCTTGCAGGGTTTCGACATTCAGTACTTC.

The chain links TRBV10-3 to TRBJ2-1, with 12 bases that match TRBD2. This CDR3 spans 17 amino acids. V shed 2 bases and J 2 bases; nucleotides not matched to a gene: 4. CDR1 and CDR2 (germline): ENHRY, SYGVKD. CDR3 sequence reads: CAISEALAGGPYNEQFF. The CDR3 coding sequence is TGTGCCATCAGTGAGGCACTAGCGGGGGGTCCCTACAATGAGCAGTTCTTC.

This clonotype was recorded a few times. The gene calls are TRBV7-3 and TRBJ1-2; 9 bases are a match to TRBD1. CDR1 is SGHTA, CDR2 FQGTGA, per germline. This CDR3 is built from 13 residues. V lost 1 base and J lost 7; bases outside the gene matches: 1. DNA of the CDR3: TGTGCCAGCAGCTTAAACAGGGGGCTTGGCTACACCTTC. Translating gives CASSLNRGLGYTF.

On this clonotype: A junction boundary mismatches the germline segment, possibly from a read error. The chain has TRBV12-3 or TRBV12-4 and TRBJ2-2, with D possibly matching TRBD1 (6 bases). The CDR3 consists of 15 residues. This chain's CDR3 is CASSLTGSDTWELFF. The CDR3, as DNA: TGTGCCAGCAGTCTTACAGGGAGTGACACCTGGGAGCTGTTTTTT.

The genes are TRBV29-1 and TRBJ2-1; TRBD2 aligns across 7 bases. V lost 7 bases, J lost 2 bases, and 8 bases stayed unmatched. The CDR3 is made up of 14 amino acids. Per the germline V gene, CDR1 is SQVTM and CDR2 is ANQGSEA. In DNA, the CDR3 is TGCAGCGCCGCCCTAGCGGTAACCTACAATGAGCAGTTCTTC. Residues: CSAALAVTYNEQFF.

The rearrangement uses TRBV5-6 and TRBJ1-5; tentatively, D is TRBD1 (6 bases). Germline CDR1 SGHDT, CDR2 YYEEEE. The ends were cut back, 4 bases at V and 2 bases at J, with 13 bases in the middle. The CDR3 has 15 amino acids. The CDR3 protein is CASSIQGWGNQPQHF. The CDR3 coding sequence is TGTGCCAGCAGCATACAGGGTTGGGGCAATCAGCCCCAGCATTTT.

This clonotype was seen ten or more times. The J gene is TRBJ1-6, the V gene TRBV12-3 or TRBV12-4; possibly TRBD1 for D (6 bases). CDR3 length: 15 residues. The germline V and J ends were trimmed by 7 bases and 11 bases, with 21 bases remaining between them. In DNA, the CDR3 is TGTGCCAGCACCAACACCCAGGGGCAGAGACCACCCCTCCACTTT. It yields the protein CASTNTQGQRPPLHF.

This clonotype was seen many times. The chain carries TRBV3-1 and TRBJ2-5; D gene ambiguous. This CDR3 comprises 14 residues. CDR1 is LGHDT, CDR2 YNNKEL, per germline (reference sequence). Trimming took off 1 base at V and 1 base at J, with 7 bases between the two ends. The CDR3 sequence is CASSQGPLQETQYF. The CDR3 coding sequence is TGTGCCAGCAGCCAAGGACCCCTCCAAGAGACCCAGTACTTC.

At least ten counts were recorded for this clonotype. The chain employs TRBV4-1 and TRBJ1-1, with TRBD1 identical over 7 bases. V dropped 2 bases and J dropped 7; count of bases not matched to a gene: 1. This CDR3 is built from 12 residues. Germline values: CDR1 MGHRA, CDR2 YSYEKL. CDR3 in DNA: TGCGCCAGCAGCCAAACAGGGGATGAAGCTTTCTTT. This codes for CASSQTGDEAFF.